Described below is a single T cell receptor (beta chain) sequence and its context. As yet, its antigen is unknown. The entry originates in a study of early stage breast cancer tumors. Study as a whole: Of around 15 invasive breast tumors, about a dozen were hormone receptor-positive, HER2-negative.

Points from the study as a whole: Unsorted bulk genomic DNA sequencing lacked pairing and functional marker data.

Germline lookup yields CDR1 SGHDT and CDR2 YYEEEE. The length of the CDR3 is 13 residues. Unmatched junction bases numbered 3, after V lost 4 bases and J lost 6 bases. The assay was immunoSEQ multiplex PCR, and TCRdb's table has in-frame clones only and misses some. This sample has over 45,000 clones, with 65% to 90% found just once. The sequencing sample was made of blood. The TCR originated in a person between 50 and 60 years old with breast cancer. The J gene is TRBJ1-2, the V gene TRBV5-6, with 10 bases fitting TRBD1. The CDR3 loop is CASSAGQGDGYTF. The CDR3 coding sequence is TGTGCCAGCAGCGCAGGACAGGGGGATGGCTACACCTTC.